This T cell receptor beta chain was profiled in a study of breast tumors, draining lymph nodes, adjacent tissues. Regarding the study as a whole: Data only fit, rather than demonstrated, lymph node origin of most tumor T cells. Compared with lymph nodes, tumors were less diverse; compared with nontumor tissue, more.

Samples came from axillary lymph nodes draining the breast cancer. This clonotype was seen repeatedly, ten times or more. The target antigen is unknown. The CDR3 has 15 residues. Germline assignment: CDR1 SGDLS and CDR2 YYNGEE. V was shortened by 2 bases and J by 3 bases, with 12 bases between the two germline ends. Each CDR3 protein is one row after TCRdb ran MiXCR on the multiplex PCR reads. The sample has roughly 80,000 distinct CDR3 sequences; approximately 19% are singletons. The receptor was isolated from a female donor with breast cancer. Some clones in this sample may be carry-over from other donors' samples. This chain links TRBV9 with TRBJ2-1; D may be TRBD1 (6 bases). Sequenced input: axillary lymph node tissue. CDR3 sequence: CASSVQIGGYNEQFF. The CDR3 nucleotides are TGTGCCAGCAGCGTCCAAATAGGGGGCTACAATGAGCAGTTCTTC.